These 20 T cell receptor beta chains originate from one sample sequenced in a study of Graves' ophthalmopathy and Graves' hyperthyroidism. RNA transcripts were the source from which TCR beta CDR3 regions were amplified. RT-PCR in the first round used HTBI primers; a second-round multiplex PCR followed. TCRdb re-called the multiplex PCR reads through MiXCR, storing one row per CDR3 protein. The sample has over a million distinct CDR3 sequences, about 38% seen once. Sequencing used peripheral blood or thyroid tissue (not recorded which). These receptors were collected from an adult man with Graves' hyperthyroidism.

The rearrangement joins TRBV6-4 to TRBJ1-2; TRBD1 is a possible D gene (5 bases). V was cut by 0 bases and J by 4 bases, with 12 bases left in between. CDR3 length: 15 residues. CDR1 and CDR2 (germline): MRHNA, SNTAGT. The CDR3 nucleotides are TGTGCCAGCAGTGACTCCCCCGGGACCGCCTATGGCTACACCTTC. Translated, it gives CASSDSPGTAYGYTF.

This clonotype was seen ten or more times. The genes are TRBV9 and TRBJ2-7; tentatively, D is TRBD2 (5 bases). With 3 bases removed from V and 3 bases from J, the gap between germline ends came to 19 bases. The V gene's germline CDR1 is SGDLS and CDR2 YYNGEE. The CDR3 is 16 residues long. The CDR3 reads CASSAYPRTGVYEQYF. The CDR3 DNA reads TGTGCCAGCAGCGCATACCCCCGGACTGGCGTCTACGAGCAGTACTTC.

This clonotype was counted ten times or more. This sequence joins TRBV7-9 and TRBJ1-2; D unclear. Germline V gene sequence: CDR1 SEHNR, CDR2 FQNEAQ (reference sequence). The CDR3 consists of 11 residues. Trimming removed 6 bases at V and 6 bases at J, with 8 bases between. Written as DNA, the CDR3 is TGTGCCAGCAGTACCGAGGATGGCTACACCTTC. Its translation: CASSTEDGYTF.

CDR3 bases: TGTGCCAGCGGCTGGGGGGAGGGGCGGTTAGAGCCCCAGCATTTT. Residues: CASGWGEGRLEPQHF. J is TRBJ1-5 and V is TRBV7-2, with D possibly matching TRBD1 (5 bases). The CDR3 contains 15 residues. V was pared by 8 bases and J by 8 bases, with 22 bases between. CDR1 and CDR2 (germline): SGHTA, FQGNSA.

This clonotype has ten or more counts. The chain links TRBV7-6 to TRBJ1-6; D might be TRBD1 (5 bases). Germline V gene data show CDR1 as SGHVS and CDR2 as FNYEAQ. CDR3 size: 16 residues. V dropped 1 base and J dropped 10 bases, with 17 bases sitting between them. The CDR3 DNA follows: TGTGCCAGCAGCTTAGTGGGTCGGCAGGGTGGATCACCCCTCCACTTT. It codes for CASSLVGRQGGSPLHF. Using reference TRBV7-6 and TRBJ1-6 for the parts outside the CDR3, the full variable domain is GAGVSQSPRYKVTKRGQDVALRCDPISGHVSLYWYRQALGQGPEFLTYFNYEAQQDKSGLPNDRFSAERPEGSISTLTIQRTEQRDSAMYRCASSLVGRQGGSPLHFGNGTRLTVT.

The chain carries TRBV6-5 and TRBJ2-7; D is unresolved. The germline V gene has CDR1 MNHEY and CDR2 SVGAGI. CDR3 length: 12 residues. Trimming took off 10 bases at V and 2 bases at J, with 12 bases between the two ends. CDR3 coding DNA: TGTGCCACCATGAAGACAACCTACGAGCAGTACTTC. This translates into CATMKTTYEQYF.

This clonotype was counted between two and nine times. The DNA for the CDR3 is TGCAGTGCTAAGGACAAGTATAGCAATCAGCCCCAGCATTTT. Its translation is CSAKDKYSNQPQHF. The rearrangement links TRBV20-1 to TRBJ1-5, with a possible D match to TRBD1 (5 bases). From germline, CDR1 is DFQATT and CDR2 SNEGSKA (reference sequence). Between the trimmed V and J ends, which lost 4 bases and 0 bases, there was a span of 10 bases. This CDR3 is built from 14 residues.

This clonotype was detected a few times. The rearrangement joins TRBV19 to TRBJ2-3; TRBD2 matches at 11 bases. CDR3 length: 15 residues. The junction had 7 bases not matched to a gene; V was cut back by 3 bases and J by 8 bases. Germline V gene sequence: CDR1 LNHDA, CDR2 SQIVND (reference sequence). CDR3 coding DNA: TGTGCCAGTAGTATGGCGGCTAGCGGGAGGACTACGCAGTATTTT. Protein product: CASSMAASGRTTQYF.

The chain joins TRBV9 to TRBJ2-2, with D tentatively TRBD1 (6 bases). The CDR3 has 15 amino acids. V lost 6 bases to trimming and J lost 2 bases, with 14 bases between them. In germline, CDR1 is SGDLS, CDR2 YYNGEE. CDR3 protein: CASNPPDRNTGELFF. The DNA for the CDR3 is TGTGCCAGCAACCCTCCGGACAGAAACACCGGGGAGCTGTTTTTT.

The CDR3 reads CASSRRDRSFYEQYF. CDR3 nucleotides: TGTGCCAGCAGTCGCCGGGACAGGAGCTTCTACGAGCAGTACTTC. The chain links TRBV6-5 to TRBJ2-7; TRBD1 agrees at 8 bases. Germline trimming cut 5 bases from V and 3 bases from J; bases unmatched to any gene: 9. The CDR3 length is 15 residues. Looked up from germline, CDR1 is MNHEY and CDR2 is SVGAGI.

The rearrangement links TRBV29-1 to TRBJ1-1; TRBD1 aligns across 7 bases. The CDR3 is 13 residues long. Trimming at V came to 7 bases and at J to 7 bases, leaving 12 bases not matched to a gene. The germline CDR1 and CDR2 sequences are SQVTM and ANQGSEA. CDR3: CSASWDSGNEAFF. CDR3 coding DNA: TGCAGCGCGTCCTGGGACAGCGGGAATGAAGCTTTCTTT.

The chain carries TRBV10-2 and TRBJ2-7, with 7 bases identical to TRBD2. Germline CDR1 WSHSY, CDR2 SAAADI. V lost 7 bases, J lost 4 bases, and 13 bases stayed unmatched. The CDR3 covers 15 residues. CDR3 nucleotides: TGCGCCAGCATGGACTACACCGGGGAGGGTTACGAGCAGTACTTC. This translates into CASMDYTGEGYEQYF.

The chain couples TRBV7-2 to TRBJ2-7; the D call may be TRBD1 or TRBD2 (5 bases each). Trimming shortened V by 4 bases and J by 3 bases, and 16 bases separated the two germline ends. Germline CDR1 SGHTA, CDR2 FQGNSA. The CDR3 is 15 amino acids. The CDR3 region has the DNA TGTGCCAGCAGCTCGGGACCTCGGCCCTACTACGAGCAGTACTTC. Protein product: CASSSGPRPYYEQYF.

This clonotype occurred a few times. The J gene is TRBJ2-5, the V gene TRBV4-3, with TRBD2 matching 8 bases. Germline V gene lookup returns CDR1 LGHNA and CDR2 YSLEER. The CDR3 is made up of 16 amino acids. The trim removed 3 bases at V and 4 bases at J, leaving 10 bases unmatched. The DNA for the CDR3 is TGCGCCAGCAGCCAGTGGGGGCGGGGGGTCGCAGAGACCCAGTACTTC. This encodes CASSQWGRGVAETQYF.

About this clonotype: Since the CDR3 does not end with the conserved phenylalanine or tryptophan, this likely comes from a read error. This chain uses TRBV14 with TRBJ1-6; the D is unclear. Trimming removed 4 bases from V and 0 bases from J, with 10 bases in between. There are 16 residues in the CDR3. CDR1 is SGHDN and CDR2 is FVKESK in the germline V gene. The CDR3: CASSPPGSSYNSPLHL. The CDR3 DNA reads TGTGCCAGCAGCCCTCCGGGCAGCTCCTATAATTCACCCCTCCACTTG.

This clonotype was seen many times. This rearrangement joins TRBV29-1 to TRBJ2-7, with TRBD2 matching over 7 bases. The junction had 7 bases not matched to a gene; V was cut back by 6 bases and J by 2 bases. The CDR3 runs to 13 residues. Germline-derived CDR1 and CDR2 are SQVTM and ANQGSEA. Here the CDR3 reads CSVQGGRAYEQYF. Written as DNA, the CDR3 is TGCAGCGTCCAAGGTGGGAGGGCCTACGAGCAGTACTTC.

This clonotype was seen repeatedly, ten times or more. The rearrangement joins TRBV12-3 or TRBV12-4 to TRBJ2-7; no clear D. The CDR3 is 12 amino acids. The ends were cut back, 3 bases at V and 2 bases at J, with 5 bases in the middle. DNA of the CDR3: TGTGCCAGCAGTTTTGGGGCCTACGAGCAGTACTTC. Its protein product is CASSFGAYEQYF.

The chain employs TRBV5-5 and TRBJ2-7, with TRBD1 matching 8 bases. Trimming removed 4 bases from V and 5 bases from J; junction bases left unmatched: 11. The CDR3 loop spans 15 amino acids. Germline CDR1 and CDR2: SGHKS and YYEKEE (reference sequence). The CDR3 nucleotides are TGTGCCAGCAGCAGCAAGACAGGGGAGCTTCACGAGCAGTACTTC. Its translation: CASSSKTGELHEQYF.

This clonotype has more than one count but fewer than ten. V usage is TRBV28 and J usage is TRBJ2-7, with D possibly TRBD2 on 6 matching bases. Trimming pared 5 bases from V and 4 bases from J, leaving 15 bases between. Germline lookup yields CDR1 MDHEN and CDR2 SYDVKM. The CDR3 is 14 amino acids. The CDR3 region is CASSKPGLKYEQYF. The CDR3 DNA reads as TGTGCCAGCAGTAAACCGGGACTCAAGTACGAGCAGTACTTC.

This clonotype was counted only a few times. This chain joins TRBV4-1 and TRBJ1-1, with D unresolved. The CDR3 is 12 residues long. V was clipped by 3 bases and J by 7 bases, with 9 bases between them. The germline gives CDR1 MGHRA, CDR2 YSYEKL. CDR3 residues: CASSQEGREAFF. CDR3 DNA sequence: TGCGCCAGCAGCCAGGAAGGCCGTGAAGCTTTCTTT.